This T cell receptor beta chain came from a study of CD8 T cells in ankylosing spondylitis. Study outcomes and limitations: Reportedly, matched ankylosing spondylitis synovial fluid was significantly enriched for disease-linked clones.

Each TCR beta library was made by quantitative 5'-RACE that incorporated molecular barcodes. TCRdb reprocessed the 5' RACE reads with MiXCR, giving one entry per CDR3 protein. Among roughly 40,000 distinct CDR3 sequences, approximately 10% were seen once, and the ten largest hold more than 1.3%. In this sample, this clonotype turned up many times. Its target is unknown. The CDR3 is 14 residues long. Germline CDR1 SGHDT, CDR2 YYEEEE. V was pared by 1 base and J by 2 bases, with 10 bases between. The receptor comes from a male donor with ankylosing spondylitis or in good health (not recorded which). V is TRBV5-6 and J is TRBJ2-7; D may be TRBD1 (5 bases). The specimen was blood, either unsorted or a sorted T cell fraction (not recorded which). CDR3 protein: CASSLTGITYEQYF. The DNA for the CDR3 is TGTGCCAGCAGCTTGACAGGTATTACCTACGAGCAGTACTTC.